The TCR beta chain under discussion was sequenced for a study of radiation and T cells in renal cell carcinoma. This table comes from immunoSEQ multiplex PCR, and its TCRdb copy is limited to in-frame clones, with some not included. The sample lists approximately 150,000 clones, about 88% occurring once. The study, taken as a whole, reports: No pretreatment tumor biopsies were available for baseline clonotypes.

Note on this clone: What it binds is unknown.

The CDR3 totals 14 residues. Unmatched junction bases numbered 5, after V lost 3 bases and J lost 6 bases. The germline V gene encodes CDR1 MNHEY and CDR2 SVGAGI. As to time point: baseline pretreatment blood. As for treatment: 15 Gy SBRT to primary tumor, nephrectomy 4 weeks later. After SBRT, blood was collected at 2 and 4 weeks, plus baseline. The patient's renal cell carcinoma had clear cell pathology. The genes are TRBV6-5 and TRBJ1-5, with TRBD1 matching over 7 bases. The source of this sequence is a woman aged 70 to 79 with renal cell carcinoma. The specimen comprised blood, sampled from a patient whose treatment included radiotherapy and nephrectomy. Written as DNA, the CDR3 is TGTGCCAGCAGTTATGGAGGGGGCCCTCAGCCCCAGCATTTT. Protein product: CASSYGGGPQPQHF.